This T cell receptor beta chain was captured in a study of cytomegalovirus exposure and HLA in healthy donors (dated by TCRdb to the late 2010s). For context, the study as a whole: An earlier analysis of some 600 of the donors reported approximately 280 Gb of sequence data and some 110 million unique TCR beta sequences obtained from 150 million to 200 million T cells. An early release covering approximately 600 HLA-typed donors comprised 300 to 350 gigabases of sequencing data and approximately 85 million unique TCR sequences. In a later genetic analysis, genome-wide SNP genotypes for about 60% of the 666 donors were used, and that subset was treated as a discovery cohort. All discovery cohort repertoires had been generated on a single sequencing platform. The aim of the study was to test whether cataloging public T cell receptors could identify signatures of past pathogen exposure. Several DR-DQ haplotypes were handled as single units for association and clustering, since linkage in the cohort was strong. The number of donors typed differed by locus, with about 629-640 for A, B, C, DRB1 and DQB1, over 500 for DQA1, 600 to 610 for DPA1, and around 430 for DPB1. Class I and class II HLA loci were covered by the typing at four-digit resolution. The study used immunosequencing to profile the T cell repertoires of approximately 630 subjects and linked those repertoires to cytomegalovirus serostatus. Along with the approximately 650-subject first cohort, a separate validation cohort of over a hundred different subjects was used. The study combined high-throughput TCR immunosequencing, statistical association of individual TCRs with disease status, and machine learning to predict cytomegalovirus infection status. Rather than using new phenotypic data, the later analysis identified candidate immune exposures from TCR beta sequences and from how often those sequences occurred across donors. Donor age, sex, ethnicity and CMV serostatus were collected together with the repertoire data. Among 398 genotyped donors of the cohort, an average of about 240,000 unique TCR beta nucleotide sequences was sequenced per donor, of which roughly 17% were non-productive. A later analysis re-analyzed previously published TCR beta repertoires from several hundred donors and added high-resolution HLA genotyping to study TCR occurrence patterns. Among the roughly 390 genotyped donors, roughly 80% belonged to the genetic ancestry cluster associated with self-reported Caucasian donors. In an earlier analysis of several hundred of the donors, high-throughput TCR beta sequencing was used to judge whether each TCR beta V gene segment behaved as functional or pseudogenic. Here is what the overall study found, with its caveats: Several of the top co-occurrence clusters appeared to be linked to parvovirus B19, influenza, CMV and Epstein-Barr virus, according to a later analysis. An association between a missense DCLRE1C variant and V-gene and J-gene trimming of TCR beta chains was found in a later genetic analysis and replicated in an independent cohort. In the study, 150 to 200 TCR beta chains were listed as associated with cytomegalovirus. Most TCR sequences were seen in very few donors, while some public TCRs were found in many individuals. In a later analysis, some 18,000 TCR beta sequences were associated with specific HLA alleles at a false discovery rate of 0.05. In a later analysis, the rate of TCR association differed among HLA loci, with DRB1 alleles having the most associated TCRs and HLA-C alleles having the fewest. Compared with the roughly 720-donor mean, donors in an Asian-associated ancestry cluster had fewer N-insertions in productive TCRs, according to a later genetic analysis. CMV serostatus was the only immune exposure information available for the cohort. In vitro tests confirmed that a few of the cytomegalovirus-associated TCR beta chains recognize cytomegalovirus antigens. Strong co-occurrence of HLA alleles, especially DR and DQ, made assigning TCR associations to individual alleles difficult. According to a later analysis, most CMV-associated TCR beta chains appeared to be HLA-restricted, and the HLA associations seemed to be driven largely by CMV exposure. An earlier analysis of 587 of the donors showed that most TCR beta V segments appeared in productive rearrangements either about 87% or about 30% of the time, which broadly matched IMGT annotations. Only TCR beta chains were sequenced in this cohort, and the absence of alpha or paired-chain data limited detectable features. A group of highly shared sequence variants was considered likely to be a technical artifact of the sequencing pipeline. Correlated functional status among segregating V segments might reflect linkage disequilibrium, but an unknown experimental factor could not be ruled out. A further reported finding was that TCR beta sequences accurately predicted the HLA-A and HLA-B alleles for most subjects in the first cohort. Because some donors lacked HLA typing at each locus, the association tests relied only on the typed subset. The classifier was reported to diagnose cytomegalovirus status with high specificity and sensitivity in both the original and validation cohorts. Sequencing depth was assumed to be roughly uniform across donors in the presence/absence analyses, though that assumption may not hold. Because the 87-base-pair reads could not distinguish some IMGT-functional V segments, including TRBV6-2 and TRBV6-3, those segments were excluded. Because counts were too low, about 15 rarely observed V segments, including chromosome 9 orphons, were left out of the earlier analysis of 587 of the donors. A later analysis found that HLA-associated TCR beta chains were more clonally expanded and had lower generation probabilities than equally common non-associated chains. According to the authors, the approach could potentially be generalized to other disease states and immunological phenotypes.

In total, roughly 670 healthy bone marrow donors made up the cohort. At the time of sampling, all cohort members were nominally healthy, though unrecorded immune exposures were likely present. The donor was CMV seronegative and was included in the group of a few hundred seronegative cohort members. A peripheral blood sample was collected from each donor, and TCR beta sequencing was performed on peripheral blood mononuclear cells. Genomic DNA extraction from the blood cell samples was performed with the Qiagen DNeasy Blood Extraction Kit. Receptor amplification or capture employed the immunoSEQ multiplex PCR assay. For the multiplex PCR, a mixture combining 60 forward primers for TCR Vbeta segments and 13 reverse primers for TCR Jbeta segments was used. The CDR3 region of rearranged TCR beta genes was amplified from genomic DNA with a multiplex PCR assay. Amplified TCR beta libraries were sequenced as 87-base-pair reads on the Illumina HiSeq System. In the paper's pipeline: In a later analysis, tens of millions of unique TCR beta chains were counted across the approximately 620 repertoires, and roughly 11 million of these chains were shared by at least two donors. To remove PCR and sequencing errors, raw reads were error-corrected and collapsed into unique sequences using a nearest-neighbor algorithm that merged closely related sequences. Alignment of CDR3 sequences to IMGT reference sequences was used to assign V, D and J gene segments. Each retained sequence needed at least a six-nucleotide match to both a V gene segment and a J gene segment. A rearrangement counted as productive if the CDR3 had no stop codons and remained in frame with V and J, and every other rearrangement counted as non-productive. Following IMGT convention, CDR3 was defined as the stretch from the second conserved V-encoded cysteine up to the conserved J-encoded phenylalanine. In an earlier analysis of approximately 590 of the donors, sequences lacking an unambiguous match to a single V gene segment were excluded. In an earlier analysis of several hundred of the donors, a V segment was called functional when productive rearrangements were above 56.7%, and segregating when the standard deviation between donors exceeded 5%. A statistical classification framework was built for diagnosing cytomegalovirus status from the catalog of TCR beta chain sequences. In a later analysis, V and J genes were assigned by comparing TCR nucleotide sequences against IMGT/GENE-DB human TR gene sequences. A later analysis assigned CDR3 sequences and most-parsimonious VDJ recombination scenarios with the TCRdist pipeline. A later analysis defined each TCR beta chain by its CDR3 amino acid sequence plus V-gene family, and excluded reads lacking a unique V-gene family. As a way to deal with suspected cross-contamination and a sequencing artifact, a later analysis dropped 500 to 700 nucleotide sequences that were highly shared and had low generation probability. In a later analysis, a clonal expansion index for each public chain was calculated from normalized within-repertoire ranks of inferred template counts. A later analysis computed generation probabilities with a VDJ recombination model fitted to out-of-frame rearrangements, and checked the results against IGoR. In a later analysis, TCR-TCR, TCR-HLA and TCR-CMV co-occurrence was scored with hypergeometric tests, and a repertoire-size bias correction was applied to TCR pairs. False discovery rates were estimated in a later analysis by permuting HLA or CMV assignments 20 times. A later analysis grouped co-occurring TCRs with DBSCAN, adding TCRdist sequence similarity when clustering within HLA-allele-positive subsets. Repertoires with fewer than 30,000 or more than 120,000 public chains, plus five repertoires with anomalous nucleotide sharing, were excluded from co-occurrence clustering. TCRdb retrieved this table from immuneACCESS and kept in-frame rearrangements only. Not all clones are present; in checked studies, unresolved V genes account for under half, and no reason is known for the remainder. V and J calls plus clone size are reproduced from that table; the DNA served to infer D and trimming. This sample gives about 94,000 clones in total; 6.5% to 8% of them show up just once. The top ten constitute approximately 2.5% of the sample.

Deletion took 2 bases off V and 2 bases off J, with a span of 10 bases between the germline ends. Looking up the germline V gene yields CDR1 MNHNS and CDR2 SASEGT. From cysteine to phenylalanine, the CDR3 is 14 amino acids long. The retained sequence is limited to the CDR3, 42 bases, with the frame set at the first base. About this clone: The specificity of this receptor is unknown. Base qualities are not provided; no much larger clone lies one nucleotide away.

Sequencing used PBMCs. The V and J segments used are TRBV6-1 and TRBJ2-7; the D gene assignment is ambiguous. This receptor was obtained from a man aged 50 or older in good health and CMV-seronegative. The CDR3 loop reads CASSELAETYEQYF. The nucleotide sequence is TGTGCCAGCAGTGAATTGGCAGAAACCTACGAGCAGTACTTC.